This TCR beta chain was recorded in a study of high-grade serous ovarian cancer treatment subgroups. Using immunoSEQ multiplex PCR, the repertoire was profiled, and TCRdb retains in-frame clones only, with some absent. The data show nearly 15,000 clones, roughly nine tenths seen once. Tumor tissue was taken before any definitive surgery or chemotherapy was given. Sequencing used tumor tissue. The clonotype was recovered from a human donor with high-grade serous ovarian cancer.

DNA for the CDR3: TGTGCCAGCAGTCCCCTTGGGGGGGTGGGTTACGAGCAGTACTTC. Its protein is CASSPLGGVGYEQYF. This rearrangement joins TRBV28 to TRBJ2-7; 7 bases are a match to TRBD2. In germline, CDR1 is MDHEN, CDR2 SYDVKM. CDR3 length equals 15 residues. Trimming at V came to 5 bases and at J to 4 bases, leaving 11 bases not matched to a gene.